The clone carrying this TCR beta chain appeared a single time. Profiling relied on immunoSEQ multiplex PCR, and the TCRdb table lists in-frame clones only, not all of them. The data show 210,000 or so clones, around 90% seen once. The source of the sample is a study of control samples from healthy donors and cancer patients. The receptor was derived from a man in his thirties or forties in good health. Sequencing was done on a sample of blood.

The DNA for the CDR3 is TGTGCCAGCAGCCGCCAGCAAGGATCTAACTATGGCTACACCTTC. Encoded protein: CASSRQQGSNYGYTF. The J gene is TRBJ1-2, the V gene TRBV2; unclear D gene. The V end was cut by 6 bases, the J end by 0 bases, with 14 bases between. This CDR3 spans 15 amino acids. Germline-derived CDR1 and CDR2 are SNHLY and FYNNEI. The variable domain in full, with the rest retrieved from reference TRBV2 and TRBJ1-2, is EPEVTQTPSHQVTQMGQEVILRCVPISNHLYFYWYRQILGQKVEFLVSFYNNEISEKSEIFDDQFSVERPDGSNFTLKIRSTKLEDSAMYFCASSRQQGSNYGYTFGSGTRLTVV.